The T cell receptor (beta chain) described here comes from a study of T cells in Graves' hyperthyroidism and ophthalmopathy. Study background: Staff took peripheral blood when the initial diagnosis was made, before any treatment began.

V dropped 4 bases and J dropped 0 bases, with 9 bases sitting between them. Germline CDR1 reads SGHNT; CDR2 reads YENEEA. The CDR3 has 14 residues. This clonotype has a handful of counts. Amplified TCR beta CDR3 regions derived from RNA transcripts. The HTBI primer set drove a first-round RT-PCR of the TCR CDR3. TCRdb reprocessed the multiplex PCR reads via MiXCR and lists one record per CDR3 protein. The table shows about 480,000 distinct CDR3 sequences, with over 13% occurring only once. The clonotype comes from a woman between 18 and 29 years old with Graves' hyperthyroidism. The sequencing input was blood. The chain combines TRBV11-3 with TRBJ2-5; D is uncertain. Here the CDR3 DNA reads TGTGCCAGCAGCTCGGACGGCAACCAAGAGACCCAGTACTTC. It translates to CASSSDGNQETQYF.